This TCR beta chain came from a study of cytomegalovirus exposure and HLA in healthy donors. Regarding the study as a whole: Within a later analysis, the majority of CMV-associated TCR beta chains appeared HLA-restricted. Some public TCRs appeared in many individuals, while most sequences were rare. In an earlier analysis, in 540 or so donors, most V segments appeared productive either ~87% or ~30% of the time.

This clone was picked up a small number of times. Antigen: not known. 60 Vbeta and 13 Jbeta primers were used in PCR. In the original workflow: A follow-up analysis tallied 70 million to 80 million unique TCR beta chains, approximately 10 million shared. Libraries were prepared by immunoSEQ multiplex PCR; TCRdb keeps only in-frame clonotypes and omits some of them. D and trimming were read from the DNA, whereas the V and J calls and clone size are those reported in that table. The sample yields approximately 170,000 clones, approximately 62% seen once. The sequence was collected from a man between 50 and 59 years old in good health and CMV-seronegative. The material sequenced was PBMCs.

CDR3 in amino acids: CASSFGLAGGLIKNEQFF. The CDR3 nucleotides read TGTGCCAGCAGCTTCGGACTAGCGGGGGGGCTAATAAAAAATGAGCAGTTCTTC. This chain joins TRBV7-9 and TRBJ2-1, with 15 bases identical to TRBD2. V shed 3 bases, J shed 7 bases, and the junction held 10 bases outside the gene matches. The CDR3 extends over 18 amino acids. Germline CDR1 SEHNR, CDR2 FQNEAQ (reference sequence).